The 5 T cell receptor beta chains in this list originate from one sample, sequenced in a study of T cells expressing NK-cell markers. Reanalyzing the 5' RACE reads, TCRdb keeps one entry per CDR3 protein, without DNA. The sample table includes about 150,000 distinct CDR3 sequences. Sequences were obtained from blood T cells: a sorted CD56 or NKG2C T cell subset, CD4+ or CD8+ T cells, or bulk PBMC T cells (not recorded which). All receptors come from a woman aged 50 to 60 in good health.

The chain combines TRBV24-1 with TRBJ1-1; TCRdb's D call, TRBD1, is unchecked because there is no DNA. Germline lookup yields CDR1 KGHDR and CDR2 SFDVKD. The CDR3 is made up of 15 amino acids. The CDR3 loop reads CATSDSGSINTEAFF.

The V gene is TRBV4-1, the J gene TRBJ2-3; TCRdb calls TRBD2, which cannot be checked without DNA. CDR1 and CDR2 from the germline V gene are MGHRA and YSYEKL. CDR3 size: 17 residues. The CDR3 is CASSQGAGVGELDTQYF.

V usage is TRBV24-1 and J usage is TRBJ2-5. Germline loops: CDR1 KGHDR, CDR2 SFDVKD. This CDR3 comprises 14 residues. The CDR3: CATSDFADQETQYF.

The chain employs TRBV7-2 and TRBJ2-2; TCRdb indicates TRBD2, and absent DNA this call remains unverified. CDR1 SGHTA and CDR2 FQGNSA come from the germline V gene. The length of the CDR3 is 15 residues. The CDR3 protein is CASSPLAGGSGELFF. The full variable domain, its missing parts supplied by reference TRBV7-2 and TRBJ2-2, is GAGVSQSPSNKVTEKGKDVELRCDPISGHTALYWYRQSLGQGLEFLIYFQGNSAPDKSGLPSDRFSAERTGGSVSTLTIQRTQQEDSAVYLCASSPLAGGSGELFFGEGSRLTVL.

The CDR3 sequence: CASSLAVGLALGNEQFF. The V call is TRBV5-1, the J call TRBJ2-1; TCRdb returns TRBD2, unconfirmable since there is no DNA. The CDR3 has 17 residues. Germline CDR1 and CDR2: SGHRS and YFSETQ.